One sample yielded the 18 T cell receptor beta chains listed below, sequenced in a study of T cell responses to AZD1222 COVID-19 vaccine. Clones were read by immunoSEQ multiplex PCR, and TCRdb kept only the in-frame ones, dropping some. The data show some 95,000 clones, over 75% seen once. This sample comprised peripheral blood, obtained 28 days after the second AZD1222 dose. The source is an adult who received the AZD1222 COVID-19 vaccine.

V and J are TRBV10-3 and TRBJ2-7; the D is unclear. CDR3 size: 16 residues. Trimming took off 0 bases at V and 1 base at J, with 13 bases between the two ends. Looked up from germline, CDR1 is ENHRY and CDR2 is SYGVKD. The CDR3 DNA reads TGTGCCATCAGTGAGTCGATCTTTCGGGCGTCCTACGAGCAGTACTTC. Translation: CAISESIFRASYEQYF.

This clone was seen just once. V is TRBV28 and J is TRBJ1-1; the D gene is possibly TRBD1 (6 bases). Germline V gene data show CDR1 as MDHEN and CDR2 as SYDVKM. Deletions cut 0 bases from V and 1 base from J, with 21 bases between. This CDR3 is built from 19 residues. CDR3 region: CASSLWPPRGRGRNTEAFF. The CDR3 DNA sequence: TGTGCCAGCAGTTTATGGCCCCCCAGGGGTCGGGGTAGGAACACTGAAGCTTTCTTT.

This chain connects TRBV5-5 to TRBJ1-1, with a tentative D call TRBD1 (6 bases). V lost 0 bases, J lost 0 bases, and 12 bases lay in between. In germline, CDR1 is SGHKS, CDR2 YYEKEE (reference sequence). The CDR3 consists of 16 residues. In DNA, the CDR3 is TGTGCCAGCAGCTTGGGGGGGACATATTTGAACACTGAAGCTTTCTTT. Protein: CASSLGGTYLNTEAFF.

This chain joins TRBV7-2 and TRBJ1-2, with TRBD1 matching over 10 bases. V was clipped by 3 bases and J by 6 bases; unmatched bases: 13. The CDR3 covers 17 residues. Germline V gene sequence: CDR1 SGHTA, CDR2 FQGNSA. The CDR3 DNA reads TGTGCCAGCAGCTTCCGCAATACGGGACAGGGGATTGATGGCTACACCTTC. Amino acids: CASSFRNTGQGIDGYTF. Looking up the rest from reference TRBV7-2 and TRBJ1-2 gives the full variable domain: GAGVSQSPSNKVTEKGKDVELRCDPISGHTALYWYRQSLGQGLEFLIYFQGNSAPDKSGLPSDRFSAERTGGSVSTLTIQRTQQEDSAVYLCASSFRNTGQGIDGYTFGSGTRLTVV.

The chain recombines TRBV7-8 with TRBJ1-2; TRBD1 matches 7 bases. Germline V gene data show CDR1 as SGHVS and CDR2 as FQNEAQ. This CDR3 comprises 16 residues. The junction had 9 bases not matched to a gene; V was cut back by 0 bases and J by 5 bases. The CDR3 protein is CASSLARTGELYGYTF. CDR3 DNA: TGTGCCAGCAGCTTAGCGAGAACAGGGGAACTTTATGGCTACACCTTC.

This chain's CDR3 is CASSLGESGNEKLFF. The CDR3 coding sequence is TGCGCCAGCAGCTTGGGTGAAAGCGGTAATGAAAAACTGTTTTTT. This chain uses TRBV5-1 with TRBJ1-4, with D unclear. This CDR3 region has 15 residues. V was clipped by 0 bases and J by 4 bases, with 10 bases between them. Germline assignment: CDR1 SGHRS and CDR2 YFSETQ.

The chain is built from TRBV7-2 and TRBJ1-5; 7 bases fit TRBD1. There are 15 residues in the CDR3. J was trimmed by 6 bases and V by 1 base; bases with no gene match: 6. Per germline, CDR1 SGHTA and CDR2 FQGNSA. The CDR3 loop reads CASSLDPGGSQPQHF. Here the CDR3 DNA reads TGTGCCAGCAGCTTAGATCCAGGGGGGAGTCAGCCCCAGCATTTT.

This rearrangement joins TRBV7-3 to TRBJ2-3; 8 bases are shared with TRBD2. V lost 3 bases, J lost 1 base, and 6 bases stayed unmatched. Per germline, CDR1 SGHTA and CDR2 FQGTGA. The CDR3 sequence is 16 residues long. CDR3 nucleotide sequence: TGTGCCAGCAGCTTTTCAGCGGGAGCTGGCACAGATACGCAGTATTTT. Translation: CASSFSAGAGTDTQYF.

This clone was found a few times. The rearrangement joins TRBV4-1 to TRBJ1-5; a possible D gene is TRBD1 (6 bases). The CDR3 length is 14 residues. The germline V gene encodes CDR1 MGHRA and CDR2 YSYEKL. Trimming cost V 0 bases and J 7 bases, with 10 bases left between them. The CDR3 region has the DNA TGCGCCAGCAGCCAAGACGACAGGCGGCAGCCCCAGCATTTT. It is translated as CASSQDDRRQPQHF.

V is TRBV4-3 and J is TRBJ2-4; D assignment may be TRBD1 or TRBD2 (6 bases each). Germline V CDR1 and CDR2: LGHNA, YSLEER. Trimming pared 4 bases from V and 5 bases from J, leaving 18 bases between. The CDR3 totals 16 residues. DNA of the CDR3: TGCGCCAGCAGCCGATCTCCTATGAGGGGGGAAAACATTCAGTACTTC. This gives the protein CASSRSPMRGENIQYF.

This chain uses TRBV20-1 with TRBJ1-6; D not resolved. Germline V gene data show CDR1 as DFQATT and CDR2 as SNEGSKA (reference sequence). Between the trimmed V and J ends, which lost 4 bases and 15 bases, there was a span of 10 bases. The CDR3 is made up of 10 amino acids. The CDR3 here is CSATAQDLHF. The CDR3 bases are TGCAGTGCTACTGCTCAGGACCTCCACTTT.

The rearrangement joins TRBV5-4 to TRBJ2-3, with TRBD1 identical over 8 bases. V trimming: 1 base; J trimming: 6 bases; junction bases outside the gene matches: 7. Per the germline V gene, CDR1 is SGHNT and CDR2 is YYREEE (reference sequence). The CDR3 has 15 amino acids. Here the CDR3 DNA reads TGTGCCAGCAGCTTGCCCTCCACAGGGGGGGATACGCAGTATTTT. It encodes CASSLPSTGGDTQYF.

This clone has a handful of counts. The V call is TRBV30, the J call TRBJ1-1, with TRBD1 identical over 10 bases. CDR3 length equals 13 residues. CDR1 GTSNPN and CDR2 SVGIG come from the germline V gene (reference sequence). V was pared by 8 bases and J by 2 bases, with 5 bases of the junction left unmatched. CDR3 residues: CARGTGVNTEAFF. The CDR3 DNA follows: TGTGCCCGAGGGACAGGGGTTAACACTGAAGCTTTCTTT. The whole variable domain, remainder taken from reference TRBV30 and TRBJ1-1, is SQTIHQWPATLVQPVGSPLSLECTVEGTSNPNLYWYRQAAGRGLQLLFYSVGIGQISSEVPQNLSASRPQDRQFILSSKKLLLSDSGFYLCARGTGVNTEAFFGQGTRLTVV.

The rearrangement uses TRBV19 and TRBJ1-1; D gene ambiguous. V dropped 5 bases and J dropped 1 base, with 11 bases sitting between them. CDR3 length: 14 residues. Germline assignment: CDR1 LNHDA and CDR2 SQIVND (reference sequence). The CDR3 DNA reads TGTGCCAGTAGTCTTTTAAAGGAGAACACTGAAGCTTTCTTT. Translating it yields CASSLLKENTEAFF.

This clone has more than one count but fewer than ten. CDR3 nucleotides: TGTGCCAGCAGCCCCGGGACCATGCATACTAATGAAAAACTGTTTTTT. Its protein product is CASSPGTMHTNEKLFF. The chain carries TRBV9 and TRBJ1-4; perhaps TRBD1 as D (5 bases). V was shortened by 4 bases and J by 2 bases, with 15 bases between the two germline ends. Per germline, CDR1 SGDLS and CDR2 YYNGEE. CDR3 length: 16 residues.

V usage is TRBV7-8 and J usage is TRBJ1-1; TRBD1 is a possible D gene (5 bases). The CDR3 spans 13 residues. Germline V gene sequence: CDR1 SGHVS, CDR2 FQNEAQ. Between the trimmed V and J ends, which lost 5 bases and 0 bases, there was a span of 7 bases. CDR3 nucleotides: TGTGCCAGCAGCCGGGGGGTGAACACTGAAGCTTTCTTT. Translating gives CASSRGVNTEAFF.

The chain joins TRBV3-1 (or the pseudogene TRBV3-2) to TRBJ2-7; D gene unclear. Deletions cut 4 bases from V and 3 bases from J, with 7 bases between. Germline CDR1 is LGHDT and CDR2 is YNNKEL (reference sequence). There are 12 residues in the CDR3. CDR3 sequence (DNA): TGTGCCAGCAGCCCGAATCTCTACGAGCAGTACTTC. It codes for CASSPNLYEQYF.

V and J are TRBV5-4 and TRBJ2-4; D possibly corresponds to TRBD1 (7 bases). CDR1 SGHNT and CDR2 YYREEE come from the germline V gene (reference sequence). The CDR3 spans 17 residues. Between the trimmed V and J ends, which lost 4 bases and 1 base, there was a span of 18 bases. CDR3 sequence reads: CASSPSWAGGAKNIQYF. Written as DNA, the CDR3 is TGTGCCAGCAGCCCTTCGTGGGCAGGGGGGGCCAAAAACATTCAGTACTTC.